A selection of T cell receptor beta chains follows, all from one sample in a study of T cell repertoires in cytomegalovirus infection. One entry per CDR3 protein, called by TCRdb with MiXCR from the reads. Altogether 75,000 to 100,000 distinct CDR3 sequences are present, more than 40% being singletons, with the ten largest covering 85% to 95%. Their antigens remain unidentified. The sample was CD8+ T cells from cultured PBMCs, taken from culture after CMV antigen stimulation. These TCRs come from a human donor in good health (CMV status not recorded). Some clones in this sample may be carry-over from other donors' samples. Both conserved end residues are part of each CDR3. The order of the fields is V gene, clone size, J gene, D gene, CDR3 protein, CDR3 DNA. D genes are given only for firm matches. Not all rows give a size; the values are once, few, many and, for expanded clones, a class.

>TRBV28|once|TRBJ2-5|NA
CASTNSRGARETQYF
TGTGCCAGCACCAACTCCCGCGGGGCCCGAGAGACCCAGTACTTC
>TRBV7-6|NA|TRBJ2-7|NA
CASSHEVDTSYEQYF
TGTGCCAGCAGCCATGAGGTTGATACTTCCTACGAGCAGTACTTC
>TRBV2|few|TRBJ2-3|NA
CASSEDSTDTQYF
TGTGCCAGCAGTGAAGACAGCACAGATACGCAGTATTTT
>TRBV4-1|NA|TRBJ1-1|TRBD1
CASSHPQAGGSWTEAFF
TGCGCCAGCAGCCACCCTCAGGCAGGGGGATCGTGGACTGAAGCTTTCTTT
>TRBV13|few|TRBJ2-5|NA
CASSPLFHGEVQETQYF
TGTGCCAGCAGCCCCTTATTTCACGGGGAGGTCCAAGAGACCCAGTACTTC
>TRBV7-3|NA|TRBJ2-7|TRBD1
CASSEGQGGYEQYF
TGTGCCAGCAGCGAGGGACAGGGGGGCTACGAGCAGTACTTC
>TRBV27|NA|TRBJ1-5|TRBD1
CASSQGVGNQPQHF
TGTGCCAGCAGCCAGGGGGTGGGCAATCAGCCCCAGCATTTT
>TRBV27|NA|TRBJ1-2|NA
CASSFNRNYGYTF
TGTGCCAGCAGTTTTAATAGGAACTATGGCTACACCTTC
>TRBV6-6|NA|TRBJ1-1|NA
CASRSPEPNTEDFF
TGTGCCAGCAGGTCCCCAGAACCTAACACTGAAGATTTCTTT
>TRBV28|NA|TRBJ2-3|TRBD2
CASRWGLAGLDTQYF
TGTGCCAGCAGATGGGGACTAGCGGGATTAGATACGCAGTATTTT
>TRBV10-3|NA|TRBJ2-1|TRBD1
CAISEEGQTLSYNEQFF
TGTGCCATCAGTGAGGAGGGACAGACTCTATCCTACAATGAGCAGTTCTTC
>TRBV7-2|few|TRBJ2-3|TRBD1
CASSSGTGGEADTQYF
TGTGCCAGCAGCTCCGGGACAGGGGGCGAGGCAGATACGCAGTATTTT
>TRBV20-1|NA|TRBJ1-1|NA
CSARDRSANTEAFF
TGCAGTGCTAGAGATAGGTCAGCTAACACTGAAGCTTTCTTT
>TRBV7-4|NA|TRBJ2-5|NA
CASSPLKWPQYF
TGTGCCAGCAGCCCCCTTAAGTGGCCCCAGTACTTC
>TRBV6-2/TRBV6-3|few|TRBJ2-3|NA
CASSRGQRFDTQYF
TGTGCCAGCAGTCGAGGACAGAGATTTGATACGCAGTATTTT
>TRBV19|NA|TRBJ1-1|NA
CASNPARTGRRTEAFF
TGTGCCAGTAACCCAGCTCGGACGGGAAGGAGAACTGAAGCTTTCTTT
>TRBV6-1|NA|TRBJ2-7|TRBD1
CASSDRDRVSYEQYF
TGTGCCAGCAGTGACCGGGACAGGGTCTCCTACGAGCAGTACTTC
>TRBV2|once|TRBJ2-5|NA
CASSGVQETQYF
TGTGCCAGCAGCGGGGTTCAAGAGACCCAGTACTTC
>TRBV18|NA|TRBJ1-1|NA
CASSPDNRRTEAFF
TGTGCCAGCTCACCAGATAACAGGAGAACTGAAGCTTTCTTT
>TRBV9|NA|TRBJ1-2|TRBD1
CASSVGQGPNYGYTF
TGTGCCAGCAGCGTAGGACAGGGACCTAACTATGGCTACACCTTC
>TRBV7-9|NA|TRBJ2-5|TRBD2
CASSLEAGGQETQYF
TGTGCCAGCAGCTTAGAAGCGGGGGGTCAAGAGACCCAGTACTTC
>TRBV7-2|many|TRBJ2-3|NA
CASTPPGKRTDTQYF
TGTGCCAGCACCCCCCCGGGGAAACGCACAGATACGCAGTATTTT
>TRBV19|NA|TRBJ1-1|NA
CASSIVRGLNTEAFF
TGTGCCAGTAGTATAGTTAGGGGCCTGAACACTGAAGCTTTCTTT
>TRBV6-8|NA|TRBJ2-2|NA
CAARGDHQVPGELFF
TGTGCCGCCAGGGGAGACCATCAAGTCCCCGGGGAGCTGTTTTTT
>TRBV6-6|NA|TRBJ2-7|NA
CASSPPGTWVYEQYF
TGTGCCAGCAGTCCTCCGGGGACTTGGGTTTACGAGCAGTACTTC
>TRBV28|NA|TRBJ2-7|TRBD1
CASSPPGQVTYEQYF
TGTGCCAGCAGTCCTCCGGGACAGGTAACCTACGAGCAGTACTTC